This entry lists 8 T cell receptor beta chains sequenced from one sample in a study of technical replicates of blood from a few donors. The data were produced by immunoSEQ multiplex PCR, yet TCRdb's version contains in-frame clones alone and is incomplete. The repertoire includes 83,000 or so clones, around 90% of them detected once, and 0.25% sits in the top ten. Sequenced: T cells isolated from PBMCs. The receptors were sampled from a human donor in good health.

This chain joins TRBV7-6 and TRBJ2-7, with 9 bases that match TRBD2. In germline, CDR1 is SGHVS, CDR2 FNYEAQ. The length of the CDR3 is 15 residues. Trimming removed 5 bases from V and 4 bases from J; junction bases left unmatched: 9. In DNA form, the CDR3 reads TGTGCCAGCAGCCACGGCGGCGGGGGGGCTTACGAGCAGTACTTC. This translates into CASSHGGGGAYEQYF. The entire variable domain, with the rest obtained from reference TRBV7-6 and TRBJ2-7, is as follows: GAGVSQSPRYKVTKRGQDVALRCDPISGHVSLYWYRQALGQGPEFLTYFNYEAQQDKSGLPNDRFSAERPEGSISTLTIQRTEQRDSAMYRCASSHGGGGAYEQYFGPGTRLTVT.

In regard to this clone: This specimen includes other DNA sequences encoding the same CDR3. This chain links TRBV27 with TRBJ2-7; weak D call: TRBD2 (6 bases). V lost 0 bases and J lost 2, with 8 bases in between. Germline V gene sequence: CDR1 MNHEY, CDR2 SMNVEV (reference sequence). This CDR3 is built from 14 residues. The CDR3 here is CASSLSGTAYEQYF. The CDR3 DNA follows: TGTGCCAGCAGTTTATCAGGGACTGCCTACGAGCAGTACTTC.

The chain combines TRBV6-5 with TRBJ1-4; possibly TRBD1 for D (6 bases). Germline V gene data show CDR1 as MNHEY and CDR2 as SVGAGI. The V end lost 6 bases, the J end lost 11 bases, and 22 bases lay between the germline ends. CDR3 size: 15 residues. The CDR3 region has the DNA TGTGCCAGCAGACGGTCCGGGACAACGACGAGGAAACTGTTTTTT. It codes for CASRRSGTTTRKLFF.

The gene calls are TRBV4-1 and TRBJ1-5, with D possibly being TRBD1 (6 bases). Per the germline V gene, CDR1 is MGHRA and CDR2 is YSYEKL. The CDR3 is made up of 17 amino acids. The ends were cut back, 4 bases at V and 6 bases at J, with 22 bases in the middle. The CDR3 sequence is CASSPFFTIQGPQPQHF. The CDR3 DNA is TGCGCCAGCAGCCCCTTTTTTACTATACAGGGCCCTCAGCCCCAGCATTTT.

The chain carries TRBV7-9 and TRBJ1-1; D might be TRBD1 (5 bases). The V and J ends lost 1 base and 4 bases respectively, with 16 bases between them. The CDR3 consists of 16 residues. Germline V gives CDR1 SEHNR, CDR2 FQNEAQ (reference sequence). CDR3 in DNA: TGTGCCAGCAGCTTAGTTACAGGCCCTCGCTCCACTGAAGCTTTCTTT. Translation gives CASSLVTGPRSTEAFF.

This clone was seen only a few times. The rearrangement links TRBV7-2 to TRBJ2-2; 8 nucleotides line up with TRBD1. Trimming removed 2 bases from V and 1 base from J; junction bases left unmatched: 3. CDR3 length equals 16 residues. Germline values: CDR1 SGHTA, CDR2 FQGNSA. The CDR3 reads CASSLQGARNTGELFF. The CDR3 DNA reads as TGTGCCAGCAGCTTACAGGGGGCACGGAACACCGGGGAGCTGTTTTTT.

The CDR3 nucleotides read TGTGCCAGCAGTGAGGGACAGGGCGGAGACGAGCAGTACTTC. Amino acids: CASSEGQGGDEQYF. The chain uses TRBV2 and TRBJ2-7, with TRBD1 matching over 9 bases. This CDR3 has 14 amino acids. The germline V gene encodes CDR1 SNHLY and CDR2 FYNNEI. V lost 3 bases, J lost 5 bases, and 5 bases stayed unmatched.

This sequence joins TRBV7-9 and TRBJ1-2; perhaps TRBD1 as D (6 bases). V was clipped by 1 base and J by 4 bases, with 19 bases between them. Germline V CDR1 and CDR2: SEHNR, FQNEAQ (reference sequence). CDR3 size: 17 residues. CDR3 sequence: CASSLESGVGPTYGYTF. The CDR3 region has the DNA TGTGCCAGCAGCTTAGAGTCAGGGGTTGGGCCGACCTATGGCTACACCTTC.